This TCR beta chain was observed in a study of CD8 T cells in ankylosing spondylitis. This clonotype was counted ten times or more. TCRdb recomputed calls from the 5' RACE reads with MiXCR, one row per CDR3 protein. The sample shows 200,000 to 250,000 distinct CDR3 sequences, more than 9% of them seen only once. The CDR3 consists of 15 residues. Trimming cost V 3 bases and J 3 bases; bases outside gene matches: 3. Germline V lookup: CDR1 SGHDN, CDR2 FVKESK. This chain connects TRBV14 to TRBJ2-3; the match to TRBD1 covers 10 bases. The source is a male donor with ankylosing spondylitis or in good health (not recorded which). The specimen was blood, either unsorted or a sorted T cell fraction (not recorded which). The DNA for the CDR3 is TGTGCCAGCAGCCAGGGGACAGGGGCGACAGATACGCAGTATTTT. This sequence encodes CASSQGTGATDTQYF.